This T cell receptor beta chain comes out of a study of regulatory T cells in long-lasting Graves disease. Study-level information: Persistent Graves' disease denoted over 5 years of antithyroid drugs plus positive TSH receptor antibodies. Overall study findings and caveats: Among samples with persistent disease, TRBV28, TRBJ1-2 and TRBJ2-5 were favored.

There are a few counts of this clonotype. Antigen: not known. The authors built TCR beta libraries using iRepertoire HTBI primers and Arm-PCR of CDR3 regions. Per the study methods: Samples collectively showed 62 TRBV and roughly 15 TRBJ segments. TCRdb called the multiplex PCR reads again in MiXCR, with one record for every CDR3 protein. The V and J calls were not made by the authors but by TCRdb's processing. The table lists 650,000 to 700,000 distinct CDR3 sequences, 25% to 35% of them singletons. Germline values: CDR1 MDHEN, CDR2 SYDVKM. The CDR3 spans 12 residues. Trimming shortened V by 4 bases and J by 5 bases, and 8 bases separated the two germline ends. Time point here: persistent/refractory GD, antithyroid drugs over 5 years with positive TRAb. There was RNA extracted from PBMCs, and the TCR library was made from it.

The TCR was taken from a female donor with Graves disease. Sequenced here: peripheral blood mononuclear cells (PBMCs), sampled when the disease was refractory, from a patient treated with antithyroid drugs. The chain couples TRBV28 to TRBJ1-1; a weak D match, TRBD1 (6 bases). The DNA of the CDR3 is TGTGCCAGCAGTTGGGGGCCTACTGAAGCTTTCTTT. This translates into CASSWGPTEAFF.